Here is one T cell receptor (beta chain) with its context. The antigen remains undetermined. These data belong to a study of OX40 agonist ivuxolimab in advanced cancers. Study-level background: The dose-escalation group included hepatocellular carcinoma, melanoma, renal cell carcinoma and head and neck cancer. General study results and limits: In the 0.1 to 3.0 mg/kg range, CD4+ and CD8+ blood T cells had expanded clonally by week 6. Expanded clones were, on average, more numerous in CD8+ T cells than in CD4+.

It was autoimmune disease history or systemic immunosuppression that excluded patients. TCRdb's copy holds only in-frame clones and misses some; the assay was immunoSEQ multiplex PCR. The sample gives tens of thousands of clones, roughly 90% of which show up once; roughly 3.5% is in the top ten. Germline assignment: CDR1 SGDLS and CDR2 YYNGEE. The CDR3 loop spans 15 amino acids. Trimming pared 4 bases from V and 4 bases from J, leaving 17 bases between. This clonotype originated in an adult with an advanced solid tumor such as melanoma, head and neck, liver or kidney cancer. The J gene is TRBJ2-5, the V gene TRBV9, with D possibly matching TRBD2 (5 bases). Sequenced material: CD4+ or CD8+ T cells sorted from blood, taken in a trial of the OX40 agonist ivuxolimab. The CDR3 here is CASSPTDRGRETQYF. In DNA form, the CDR3 reads TGTGCCAGCAGCCCGACCGACCGGGGAAGAGAGACCCAGTACTTC.